The clone carrying this T cell receptor beta chain was picked up a small number of times. Its antigen is not known. V dropped 6 bases and J dropped 2; count of bases not matched to a gene: 10. The germline gives CDR1 KGHDR, CDR2 SFDVKD. The CDR3 loop spans 17 amino acids. The data are from a study of T cells in Graves' hyperthyroidism and ophthalmopathy. Findings and limits, study-wide: Appearing also in blood were most of the thyroid clonotypes expanded above 0.001.

RNA transcripts gave rise to amplified TCR beta CDR3 regions. When the TCR CDR3 underwent first-round RT-PCR, the HTBI primer set was used. TCRdb fed the multiplex PCR reads into MiXCR, producing one record per CDR3 protein. Here the sample spans about 700,000 distinct CDR3 sequences, less than 15% being singletons. Exclusion criteria comprised uncontrolled infection, other autoimmune disease, pregnancy or lactation. Diagnoses used clinical symptoms, serum thyroxine and TRAb, thyroid ultrasound and orbital computed tomography. The sequence derives from a woman aged 18-29 years with Graves' hyperthyroidism. Material for sequencing was blood. J is TRBJ2-2 and V is TRBV24-1; 8 bases are shared with TRBD2. CDR3: CATSRPSSGRNTGELFF. CDR3 nucleotide sequence: TGTGCCACCAGTAGGCCTTCTAGCGGGCGCAACACCGGGGAGCTGTTTTTT.